This T cell receptor beta chain was sequenced during a study of T cell clusters in autoimmune cytopenias. TRB was amplified from around 250 ng of peripheral blood genomic DNA per sample. TRB rearrangements were amplified by touch-down multiplex PCR with mixed TRB-A/B primers. From its re-call of the multiplex PCR reads, TCRdb lists each CDR3 protein once, without DNA. The sample table sets out about 15,000 distinct CDR3 sequences. The V gene's germline CDR1 is KGHSH and CDR2 LQKENI. This CDR3 has 14 residues. Sequencing was done on a sample of peripheral blood. The receptor's source is a human donor with an autoimmune cytopenia or autoimmune hepatitis (not recorded which). This chain uses TRBV18 with TRBJ2-7; as DNA is missing, the TRBD1 call by TCRdb cannot be tested. The CDR3: CASSQGQAGGEQYF.